The next 30 T cell receptor beta chains were all read from a single sample in a study of cytomegalovirus exposure and HLA in healthy donors. Vbeta (60) and Jbeta (13) primers were used in the PCR. Produced via immunoSEQ multiplex PCR; TCRdb's table is partial and in-frame only. Altogether 150,000 to 200,000 clones are present, roughly 79% being singletons, with the ten largest covering 7.4%. Sequenced sample: PBMCs. The receptors shown here come from a male donor in good health and CMV-seropositive.

V gene TRBV5-6 combines with J gene TRBJ1-1; TRBD1 aligns across 9 bases. The V segment lost 5 bases and the J segment 2 bases; nucleotides outside the gene matches: 10. This CDR3 comprises 16 residues. Germline V gene sequence: CDR1 SGHDT, CDR2 YYEEEE. As DNA, the CDR3 is TGTGCCAGCAGAAGTGGGACAGGGCGGAGTAACACTGAAGCTTTCTTT. It encodes CASRSGTGRSNTEAFF.

Comment on this clone: Germline and junction disagree at one end, which may indicate a read error. The chain uses TRBV18 and TRBJ2-7, with D tentatively TRBD1 (5 bases). Looked up from germline, CDR1 is KGHSH and CDR2 is LQKENI. The CDR3 extends over 15 amino acids. CDR3 sequence (DNA): TGTGCCAGCTCACCCCCGGTGGGGCAGGCCTACGGGCAGTACTTC. Protein sequence: CASSPPVGQAYGQYF.

The chain couples TRBV15 to TRBJ2-5; TRBD1 matches at 7 bases. The V segment lost 0 bases and the J segment 4 bases; nucleotides outside the gene matches: 5. There are 15 residues in the CDR3. Per the germline V gene, CDR1 is LNHNV and CDR2 is YYDKDF (reference sequence). The CDR3 bases are TGTGCCACCAGCAGAGACAGGGGGTTCGGAGAGACCCAGTACTTC. This codes for CATSRDRGFGETQYF.

This clone was seen a handful of times. The chain joins TRBV5-1 to TRBJ2-5; the match to TRBD1 covers 8 bases. Germline V gene lookup returns CDR1 SGHRS and CDR2 YFSETQ. CDR3 length: 14 amino acids. The V segment lost 6 bases and the J segment 1 base; nucleotides outside the gene matches: 5. CDR3 region: CASTPGQVQETQYF. The CDR3 nucleotides are TGCGCCAGCACTCCGGGACAGGTCCAAGAGACCCAGTACTTC.

The V gene is TRBV5-1, the J gene TRBJ1-2, with D perhaps matching TRBD1 (6 bases). The CDR3 totals 14 residues. Trimming pared 0 bases from V and 8 bases from J, leaving 14 bases between. Germline V CDR1 and CDR2: SGHRS, YFSETQ. The CDR3 is CASSLDATGGGYTF. DNA of the CDR3: TGCGCCAGCAGCTTGGATGCGACAGGCGGGGGCTACACCTTC. Supplemented by reference TRBV5-1 and TRBJ1-2, the full variable domain reads KAGVTQTPRYLIKTRGQQVTLSCSPISGHRSVSWYQQTPGQGLQFLFEYFSETQRNKGNFPGRFSGRQFSNSRSEMNVSTLELGDSALYLCASSLDATGGGYTFGSGTRLTVV.

This clone was recorded a few times. This rearrangement joins TRBV5-4 to TRBJ1-1; the match to TRBD1 covers 9 bases. CDR1 and CDR2 (germline): SGHNT, YYREEE (reference sequence). Trimming cost V 1 base and J 6 bases; bases outside gene matches: 7. The CDR3 has 15 amino acids. The CDR3 DNA reads as TGTGCCAGCAGCTTGCCCGGGACAGGGATCGCTGAAGCTTTCTTT. Protein product: CASSLPGTGIAEAFF.

The chain combines TRBV5-4 with TRBJ2-7, with 8 bases identical to TRBD2. The CDR3 contains 15 residues. Germline CDR1 SGHNT, CDR2 YYREEE (reference sequence). V lost 3 bases and J lost 6; bases outside the gene matches: 11. CDR3 residues: CASSSGLAGGLEQYF. DNA for the CDR3: TGTGCCAGCAGCTCCGGACTCGCGGGGGGCCTCGAGCAGTACTTC.

The J gene is TRBJ2-5, the V gene TRBV5-6; 9 bases are shared with TRBD2. V was pared by 6 bases and J by 4 bases, with 10 bases of the junction left unmatched. The CDR3 has 15 residues. Germline CDR1 reads SGHDT; CDR2 reads YYEEEE. The CDR3 region is CASTVSGGLGETQYF. The CDR3 DNA is TGTGCCAGCACGGTTAGCGGGGGCCTCGGAGAGACCCAGTACTTC.

The gene calls are TRBV9 and TRBJ1-2; no clear D gene. This CDR3 has 13 residues. Germline V gene data show CDR1 as SGDLS and CDR2 as YYNGEE. Trimming removed 0 bases at V and 7 bases at J, with 10 bases between. CDR3 nucleotides: TGTGCCAGCAGCGTAGGCGGGGTGGGTGGCTACACCTTC. Translation: CASSVGGVGGYTF. Full variable domain (remainder filled in from reference TRBV9 and TRBJ1-2): DSGVTQTPKHLITATGQRVTLRCSPRSGDLSVYWYQQSLDQGLQFLIQYYNGEERAKGNILERFSAQQFPDLHSELNLSSLELGDSALYFCASSVGGVGGYTFGSGTRLTVV.

CDR3 nucleotides: TGTGCCAGCGCGGCCGCCAAAAACATTCAGTACTTC. Translation gives CASAAAKNIQYF. The gene calls are TRBV2 and TRBJ2-4; D uncertain. The V end was cut by 8 bases, the J end by 1 base, with 6 bases between. This CDR3 region has 12 residues. The germline V gene encodes CDR1 SNHLY and CDR2 FYNNEI.

J is TRBJ2-7 and V is TRBV7-8, with D tentatively TRBD1 (6 bases). This CDR3 has 13 residues. With 5 bases removed from V and 3 bases from J, the gap between germline ends came to 11 bases. In germline, CDR1 is SGHVS, CDR2 FQNEAQ. The CDR3 here is CASSTGQYYEQYF. The CDR3 coding sequence is TGTGCCAGCAGCACCGGACAGTACTACGAGCAGTACTTC.

The genes are TRBV9 and TRBJ2-7; 8 bases are shared with TRBD2. Germline CDR1 SGDLS, CDR2 YYNGEE. The V gene end was trimmed by 0 bases and the J gene end by 2 bases; junction bases not matched to a gene: 10. The CDR3 length is 17 residues. The CDR3 region is CASSVGSSGENTYEQYF. In nucleotides, the CDR3 is TGTGCCAGCAGCGTAGGTAGTAGCGGGGAGAACACCTACGAGCAGTACTTC.

The genes are TRBV7-9 and TRBJ2-1, with 8 bases that match TRBD1. This CDR3 has 15 residues. V shed 6 bases and J 0 bases; nucleotides not matched to a gene: 4. The germline V gene encodes CDR1 SEHNR and CDR2 FQNEAQ (reference sequence). Written as DNA, the CDR3 is TGTGCCAGCAGATACGACAGGGGCTCCTACAATGAGCAGTTCTTC. Translated: CASRYDRGSYNEQFF.

The chain has TRBV7-8 and TRBJ1-6; 8 bases are shared with TRBD1. The V segment lost 6 bases and the J segment 7 bases; nucleotides outside the gene matches: 8. Germline CDR1 SGHVS, CDR2 FQNEAQ. The CDR3 is 15 amino acids. CDR3 sequence: CASSSEQGGNSPLHF. CDR3 DNA sequence: TGTGCCAGCAGTTCCGAACAGGGGGGGAATTCACCCCTCCACTTT.

This rearrangement joins TRBV18 to TRBJ2-5; 9 bases are a match to TRBD2. Germline V gene data show CDR1 as KGHSH and CDR2 as LQKENI. The CDR3 runs 17 residues. V lost 3 bases, J lost 1 base, and 9 bases stayed unmatched. The CDR3 nucleotides read TGTGCCAGCTCACCTTTACGGCGGGGGGGACCCCAAGAGACCCAGTACTTC. Protein: CASSPLRRGGPQETQYF.

The rearrangement uses TRBV6-5 and TRBJ1-2; D might be TRBD1 (5 bases). CDR3 length equals 13 residues. Between the trimmed V and J ends, which lost 2 bases and 7 bases, there was a span of 11 bases. The germline CDR1 and CDR2 sequences are MNHEY and SVGAGI. CDR3 sequence (DNA): TGTGCCAGCAGTTACGGACACCTCTCTGGCTACACCTTC. Translated, it gives CASSYGHLSGYTF.

V gene TRBV19 combines with J gene TRBJ1-1; no reliable D call. The CDR3 runs 15 residues. Germline values: CDR1 LNHDA, CDR2 SQIVND (reference sequence). V lost 6 bases and J lost 1, with 15 bases in between. The CDR3 is CASSFRRWGNTEAFF. DNA of the CDR3: TGTGCCAGTAGCTTCAGGAGGTGGGGGAACACTGAAGCTTTCTTT.

This chain joins TRBV6-5 and TRBJ2-1, with 9 bases matching TRBD2. CDR3 length: 15 amino acids. Germline-derived CDR1 and CDR2 are MNHEY and SVGAGI. J lost 3 bases, V lost 7 bases, and 7 bases had no gene match. The CDR3, as DNA: TGTGCCAGCACCTCAGGGCGGGGGGGCTACAATGAGCAGTTCTTC. Translated: CASTSGRGGYNEQFF.

This chain links TRBV10-1 with TRBJ1-1; D possibly corresponds to TRBD1 (6 bases). This CDR3 spans 15 amino acids. The germline V and J ends were trimmed by 2 bases and 3 bases, with 13 bases remaining between them. Looked up from germline, CDR1 is WNHNN and CDR2 is SYGVQD (reference sequence). CDR3 protein: CASSEGGRGYTEAFF. CDR3 coding DNA: TGCGCCAGCAGTGAGGGGGGAAGGGGGTACACTGAAGCTTTCTTT.

This clone was observed a handful of times. V gene TRBV5-4 combines with J gene TRBJ1-5, with 8 nucleotides matching TRBD1. Germline CDR1 reads SGHNT; CDR2 reads YYREEE (reference sequence). V gave up 2 bases and J gave up 2 bases; unmatched junction bases: 0. The CDR3 totals 14 residues. In DNA, the CDR3 is TGTGCCAGCAGCTTACAGGGGGGCAATCAGCCCCAGCATTTT. Translation gives CASSLQGGNQPQHF.

CDR3 protein: CASGLVVLNEQFF. The CDR3, as DNA: TGTGCTAGTGGTTTGGTAGTACTAAATGAGCAGTTCTTC. The chain has TRBV12-5 and TRBJ2-1; D remains unclear. The CDR3 has 13 amino acids. The V end lost 0 bases, the J end lost 7 bases, and 7 bases lay between the germline ends. Germline V gene data show CDR1 as LGHNT and CDR2 as FRNRAP.

The V and J genes are TRBV4-1 and TRBJ2-7; a possible D gene is TRBD2 (6 bases). Trimming stripped 1 base from V and 7 bases from J, with 17 bases between. The germline V gene encodes CDR1 MGHRA and CDR2 YSYEKL. The CDR3 covers 15 residues. The CDR3 DNA follows: TGCGCCAGCAGCCAAGGTCCCCTTGCTGGGGGGGAGCAGTACTTC. Its protein is CASSQGPLAGGEQYF.

The genes are TRBV12-5 and TRBJ2-3; D may be TRBD1 (6 bases). CDR3 length equals 22 residues. The V gene's germline CDR1 is LGHNT and CDR2 FRNRAP. V was cut by 0 bases and J by 3 bases, with 31 bases left in between. In DNA form, the CDR3 reads TGTGCTAGTGGTTTGGTACGATTAGGGGGAGCAGGGCGACGAGGACCTACAGATACGCAGTATTTT. It translates to CASGLVRLGGAGRRGPTDTQYF. Looking up the rest from reference TRBV12-5 and TRBJ2-3 gives the full variable domain: DARVTQTPRHKVTEMGQEVTMRCQPILGHNTVFWYRQTMMQGLELLAYFRNRAPLDDSGMPKDRFSAEMPDATLATLKIQPSEPRDSAVYFCASGLVRLGGAGRRGPTDTQYFGPGTRLTVL.

The chain uses TRBV11-2 and TRBJ1-3; a weak D match, TRBD1 (6 bases). The CDR3 totals 14 residues. CDR1 is SGHAT, CDR2 FQNNGV, per germline. Trimming pared 5 bases from V and 2 bases from J, leaving 10 bases between. CDR3 residues: CASSRPGAGNTIYF. As DNA, the CDR3 is TGTGCCAGCAGCCGGCCAGGGGCTGGAAACACCATATATTTT.

J is TRBJ2-1 and V is TRBV7-2, with 9 bases matching TRBD2. The CDR3 extends over 15 amino acids. In germline, CDR1 is SGHTA, CDR2 FQGNSA. The V segment lost 5 bases and the J segment 7 bases; nucleotides outside the gene matches: 9. CDR3 sequence reads: CASSQGGGADNEQFF. As DNA, the CDR3 is TGTGCCAGCAGCCAAGGCGGGGGGGCCGATAATGAGCAGTTCTTC.

This clone was detected only a few times. The CDR3 is CASSQGAQNYGYTF. DNA for the CDR3: TGCGCCAGCAGCCAAGGGGCTCAAAACTATGGCTACACCTTC. The chain is built from TRBV4-1 and TRBJ1-2, with unresolved D. There are 14 residues in the CDR3. Trimming left V 1 base short and J 2 bases short, with 8 bases between. The germline gives CDR1 MGHRA, CDR2 YSYEKL.

This clone appeared a few times. V and J are TRBV4-3 and TRBJ2-7; D is perhaps TRBD1 (6 bases). CDR3 length equals 15 residues. Deletions cut 0 bases from V and 2 bases from J, with 11 bases between. Per the germline V gene, CDR1 is LGHNA and CDR2 is YSLEER. The CDR3 coding sequence is TGCGCCAGCAGCCAAGATACAGGGAAAACCTACGAGCAGTACTTC. Translating it yields CASSQDTGKTYEQYF.

Comments on this clone: A read error may account for a junction end that differs from germline. V gene TRBV7-7 combines with J gene TRBJ2-2, with a tentative D call TRBD2 (5 bases). The CDR3 runs 15 residues. Per germline, CDR1 SSHAT and CDR2 FNYEAQ (reference sequence). CDR3 amino acids: CASSPSDGDTGELFF. The CDR3 bases are TGTGCTAGCAGCCCCTCGGACGGGGACACCGGGGAGCTGTTTTTT.

A few counts support this clone. J is TRBJ1-4 and V is TRBV7-6; D ambiguous. This CDR3 is built from 16 residues. V was cut by 5 bases and J by 8 bases, with 21 bases left in between. CDR1 and CDR2 from the germline V gene are SGHVS and FNYEAQ. The CDR3 nucleotides are TGTGCCAGCAGCCCCGCCCTTCAAGCACAGTACGAAAAACTGTTTTTT. Its protein is CASSPALQAQYEKLFF. Combining the CDR3 with reference TRBV7-6 and TRBJ1-4 gives the whole variable domain GAGVSQSPRYKVTKRGQDVALRCDPISGHVSLYWYRQALGQGPEFLTYFNYEAQQDKSGLPNDRFSAERPEGSISTLTIQRTEQRDSAMYRCASSPALQAQYEKLFFGSGTQLSVL.

The V call is TRBV19, the J call TRBJ2-1; 8 bases map to TRBD1. This CDR3 has 13 residues. Germline V gene lookup returns CDR1 LNHDA and CDR2 SQIVND (reference sequence). With 9 bases clipped from V and 3 bases from J, the junction kept 4 bases outside the gene matches. Here the CDR3 reads CASGQGYYNEQFF. The CDR3, as DNA: TGTGCCAGCGGACAGGGCTACTACAATGAGCAGTTCTTC.